These 9 T cell receptor beta chains originate from one sample sequenced in a study of blood T cell repertoires in COVID-19. Measured with immunoSEQ multiplex PCR; TCRdb has only the in-frame clones, and not every one. Among 260,000 or so clones listed, roughly 79% were seen once. The sample comprised peripheral blood. The origin of the receptors is a woman of 80 years or more with COVID-19, enrolled during active disease.

The chain is built from TRBV15 and TRBJ1-2, with TRBD1 matching over 8 bases. Germline lookup yields CDR1 LNHNV and CDR2 YYDKDF (reference sequence). The J segment lost 6 bases and the V segment lost 3 bases, leaving 9 bases of the junction unmatched. The CDR3 contains 15 residues. This CDR3 reads CATSRGRGPTHGYTF. CDR3 nucleotide sequence: TGTGCCACCAGCAGGGGCAGGGGGCCTACCCATGGCTACACCTTC.

The chain is built from TRBV19 and TRBJ1-5, with D perhaps TRBD1 (5 bases). V was shortened by 6 bases and J by 4 bases, with 16 bases between the two germline ends. Germline V gives CDR1 LNHDA, CDR2 SQIVND (reference sequence). The CDR3 has 15 amino acids. The CDR3 protein is CASSPIDRINQPQHF. The CDR3 DNA sequence: TGTGCCAGTAGCCCTATCGACAGAATAAATCAGCCCCAGCATTTT.

The chain uses TRBV9 and TRBJ1-3, with no clear D. This CDR3 comprises 14 residues. In germline, CDR1 is SGDLS, CDR2 YYNGEE. The V and J ends lost 4 bases and 0 bases respectively, with 8 bases between them. CDR3 nucleotides: TGTGCCAGCAGCAATCAGGTCTCTGGAAACACCATATATTTT. Its translation: CASSNQVSGNTIYF.

V gene TRBV2 combines with J gene TRBJ2-7, with TRBD1 identical over 9 bases. The germline CDR1 and CDR2 sequences are SNHLY and FYNNEI. The CDR3 totals 15 residues. Trimming removed 6 bases from V and 2 bases from J; junction bases left unmatched: 8. The CDR3 DNA reads as TGTGCCAGCAGCCTCGGGACAGGGCCTACCTACGAGCAGTACTTC. Translating gives CASSLGTGPTYEQYF.

This rearrangement joins TRBV19 to TRBJ2-7, with 8 bases identical to TRBD2. CDR1 LNHDA and CDR2 SQIVND come from the germline V gene (reference sequence). With 5 bases clipped from V and 4 bases from J, the junction kept 13 bases outside the gene matches. This CDR3 has 16 residues. This CDR3 reads CASSQRGPGGEYEQYF. The CDR3 region has the DNA TGTGCCAGTAGTCAACGGGGCCCGGGAGGGGAGTACGAGCAGTACTTC.

The chain combines TRBV24-1 with TRBJ2-1; D remains ambiguous. Trimming left V 4 bases short and J 7 bases short, with 13 bases between. The germline V gene encodes CDR1 KGHDR and CDR2 SFDVKD. CDR3 size: 14 residues. The CDR3 loop reads CATSDPRGPNEQFF. The CDR3 DNA sequence: TGTGCCACCAGTGACCCGAGAGGTCCGAATGAGCAGTTCTTC.

The chain employs TRBV29-1 and TRBJ1-2; D is unclear. The CDR3 has 11 residues. CDR1 and CDR2 from the germline V gene are SQVTM and ANQGSEA. Trimming left V 7 bases short and J 7 bases short, with 13 bases between. The CDR3 sequence is CSALGGSGYTF. DNA of the CDR3: TGCAGCGCCCTAGGAGGTTCTGGCTACACCTTC.

The V call is TRBV7-2, the J call TRBJ2-3, with 10 positions matching TRBD2. Germline CDR1 SGHTA, CDR2 FQGNSA. Trimming removed 2 bases from V and 1 base from J; junction bases left unmatched: 12. The CDR3 is made up of 19 amino acids. For the CDR3, the DNA is TGTGCCAGCAGCTTACTACCTAGCGGGGGTACCTCTCGCACAGATACGCAGTATTTT. It yields the protein CASSLLPSGGTSRTDTQYF.

This rearrangement joins TRBV10-2 to TRBJ1-4; D gene unclear. The length of the CDR3 is 14 residues. Germline V gene data show CDR1 as WSHSY and CDR2 as SAAADI. V lost 3 bases to trimming and J lost 2 bases, with 7 bases between them. This CDR3 reads CASSDRSTNEKLFF. CDR3 DNA sequence: TGCGCCAGCAGTGACCGGAGCACTAATGAAAAACTGTTTTTT.